This TCR beta chain is from a study of T cells after yellow fever vaccination. For the study at large: Fractions low in cell number were prepared with SMART-Seq v4 Ultra Low Input.

Ten or more counts support this clonotype. Its antigen is currently unknown. Findings of the study overall: Boosting was followed by the reappearance of most primary-vaccination clones (96% CD4, around 90% CD8). Clonotype sharing between CD4 and CD8 compartments was small.

By 5'RACE template switching, TCR cDNA was produced, with a universal primer site and UMIs added in the process. TCRdb re-called the 5' RACE reads with MiXCR, one entry per CDR3 protein. The data show a few hundred thousand distinct CDR3 sequences, about 6.6% seen once. The sequenced sample was PBMCs, obtained about 41 days after the first yellow fever vaccination. The sequence was obtained from a man aged 18 to 29 who received the YFV17D yellow fever vaccine.

CDR3 region: CASSSSRGETQYF. CDR3 nucleotide sequence: TGTGCCAGCAGCTCTTCTAGAGGAGAGACCCAGTACTTC. The gene calls are TRBV11-2 and TRBJ2-5; no definite D call. Trimming stripped 4 bases from V and 4 bases from J, with 10 bases between. This CDR3 spans 13 amino acids. Germline loops: CDR1 SGHAT, CDR2 FQNNGV.